The 4 T cell receptor beta chains below were found in one sample sequenced in a study of blood T cells in healthy people across ages. A J-beta primer mix and a sample-barcoded 5' primer were used in a second PCR of roughly 7 to 12 cycles. From the 5' RACE reads, TCRdb called clonotypes with MiXCR, one entry per CDR3 protein. The sample yields some 1.1 million distinct CDR3 sequences, 30% to 40% seen once. The sample consisted of blood. The receptors originated from a man younger than 35 in good health.

V gene TRBV20-1 combines with J gene TRBJ2-5, with 9 bases lining up with TRBD1. The CDR3 has 15 amino acids. Per the germline V gene, CDR1 is DFQATT and CDR2 is SNEGSKA (reference sequence). V gave up 0 bases and J gave up 3 bases; unmatched junction bases: 5. CDR3 DNA: TGCAGTGCTAGAGATAGGACAGGGGTAGAAGAGACCCAGTACTTC. This translates into CSARDRTGVEETQYF.

This rearrangement joins TRBV4-1 to TRBJ2-1, with D possibly matching TRBD2 (7 bases). V lost 6 bases and J 6 bases, leaving 18 bases between the germline ends. Germline V lookup: CDR1 MGHRA, CDR2 YSYEKL. CDR3 length equals 15 residues. The CDR3: CASSHEYRGGNEQFF. The CDR3 DNA is TGCGCCAGCAGTCATGAGTATAGGGGGGGCAATGAGCAGTTCTTC.

The chain uses TRBV4-2 and TRBJ2-1, with 8 bases matching TRBD2. Germline trimming cut 0 bases from V and 8 bases from J; bases unmatched to any gene: 12. Germline V CDR1 and CDR2: LGHNA, YNFKEQ. This CDR3 is built from 17 residues. The DNA for the CDR3 is TGTGCCAGCAGCCAAGATCCCTTTGGCGGGGGGACCGATGAGCAGTTCTTC. Translation gives CASSQDPFGGGTDEQFF.

V and J are TRBV12-3 or TRBV12-4 and TRBJ2-2; D call uncertain. This CDR3 is 15 amino acids long. V dropped 4 bases and J dropped 0 bases, with 9 bases sitting between them. The CDR3 loop is CASSSAGSNTGELFF. DNA of the CDR3: TGTGCCAGCAGTTCCGCAGGTTCGAACACCGGGGAGCTGTTTTTT.